These T cell receptor beta chains were read from a single sample in a study of T cells in narcolepsy. Some clones are missing from TCRdb's copy, which holds only in-frame ones; the method was immunoSEQ multiplex PCR. The top ten clones hold around 0.9% of a sample with 36,000 or so clones, 75% to 90% of them seen once. Source material: CD45RA- memory CD4+ T cells from PBMCs. Receptors originate from a human donor with narcolepsy. The CDR3 runs from the conserved cysteine through the conserved F or W.

j_call v_call cdr3_aa
TRBJ1-2 TRBV6-5 CASSLSDNYGYTF
TRBJ2-1 TRBV5-1 CASSASGSYNEQFF
TRBJ2-1 TRBV11-1 CASSTDSPSSYNEQFF
TRBJ1-1 TRBV11-3 CASGRDRVLGTEAFF
TRBJ1-5 TRBV11-3 CASSLGQGSNQPQHF
TRBJ2-5 TRBV7-7 CASSLVGSDQETQYF
TRBJ2-7 TRBV4-2 CASSQEAALAEQYF
TRBJ1-5 TRBV28 CASLGFGQPQHF
TRBJ1-2 TRBV19 CASRGAAIYGYTF
TRBJ2-5 TRBV2 CASRGGTSQETQYF
TRBJ1-3 TRBV18 CASSPPGQGNTIYF
TRBJ2-5 TRBV10-3 CAISLGLAGPVETQYF
TRBJ2-3 TRBV29-1 CSAKLPGLAGLTTSTDTQYF
TRBJ2-1 TRBV11-2 CASSSVGLAGENNEQFF
TRBJ1-2 TRBV6-1 CASSEARVSGYTF
TRBJ2-5 TRBV19 CASSIEEGGETQYF
TRBJ2-2 TRBV7-2 CASSLGLAGTGELFF
TRBJ2-3 TRBV4-1 CASSQGAGGPTDTQYF
TRBJ1-1 TRBV19 CASTRVGTEAFF
TRBJ2-2 TRBV7-2 CASSLLGGTNTGELFF
TRBJ2-2 TRBV10-2 CASTPRWGGNTGELFF
TRBJ2-3 TRBV7-2 CASSLPRTGDTQYF
TRBJ1-2 TRBV28 CASVDRVYGYTF
TRBJ1-1 TRBV5-4 CASSLVGAMNTEAFF
TRBJ1-4 TRBV4-1 CASSLGRATLTNEKLFF
TRBJ2-3 TRBV4-2 CASSQAGSSDTQYF
TRBJ2-7 TRBV15 CATSRDRGGRAYEQYF
TRBJ2-2 TRBV10-3 CAISEASLTNTGELFF
TRBJ1-2 TRBV5-4 CASSLGQSLGGYTF
TRBJ1-5 TRBV28 CASSLWKGKSNQPQHF
TRBJ1-1 TRBV6-5 CASSSLDNTEAFF
TRBJ2-3 TRBV5-1 CASRVAGGPGDTQYF
TRBJ1-5 TRBV5-1 CASSLEVGGKGSQHF
TRBJ1-3 TRBV5-1 CASSLGTGASGNTIYF
TRBJ2-1 TRBV4-3 CASSKVAGGYNEQFF
TRBJ1-1 TRBV5-4 CASSWGGGAEAFF
TRBJ1-2 TRBV6-5 CASSYDTLGTGDGYTF
TRBJ2-7 TRBV28 CASRKGGIYYEQYF
TRBJ1-2 TRBV5-5 CASSPTGAISEGYTF
TRBJ1-1 TRBV18 CASSPSTLEAFF
TRBJ1-4 TRBV28 CASSRLLLNEKLFF
TRBJ2-3 TRBV5-4 CASRSEVGTDTQYF
TRBJ2-3 TRBV11-2 CASSRGDSEADTQYF
TRBJ1-1 TRBV7-2 CASSTRDGGEAFF
TRBJ2-2 TRBV11-3 CASSSHTGQGRNTGELFF
TRBJ2-7 TRBV6-1 CASSYEQGAYEQYF
TRBJ1-2 TRBV6-5 CASSPRRGVENGYTF
TRBJ2-2 TRBV2 CASSGQGDIGELFF
TRBJ1-1 TRBV6-1 CASSTTGINTEAFF
TRBJ1-1 TRBV6-5 CASTKGAGPNTEAFF